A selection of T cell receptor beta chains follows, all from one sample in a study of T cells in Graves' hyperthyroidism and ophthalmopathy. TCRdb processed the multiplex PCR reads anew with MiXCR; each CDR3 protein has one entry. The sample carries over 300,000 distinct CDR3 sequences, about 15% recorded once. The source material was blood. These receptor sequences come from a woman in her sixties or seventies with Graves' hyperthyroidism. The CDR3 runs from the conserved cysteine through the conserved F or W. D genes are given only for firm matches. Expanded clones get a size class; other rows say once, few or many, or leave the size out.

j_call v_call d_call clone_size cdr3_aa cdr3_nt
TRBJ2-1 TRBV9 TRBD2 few CASSVVAGGPGNEQFF TGTGCCAGCAGCGTAGTTGCGGGAGGGCCGGGCAATGAGCAGTTCTTC
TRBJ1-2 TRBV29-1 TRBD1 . CSVWVTGGSWSGYTF TGCAGCGTTTGGGTGACAGGGGGCTCATGGAGTGGCTACACCTTC
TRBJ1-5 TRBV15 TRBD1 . CATSRRTGGGQPQHF TGTGCCACCAGCAGGCGGACAGGGGGCGGCCAGCCCCAGCATTTT
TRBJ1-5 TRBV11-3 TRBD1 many CASSHGQASSNQPQHF TGTGCCAGCAGCCACGGACAGGCCAGTAGCAATCAGCCCCAGCATTTT
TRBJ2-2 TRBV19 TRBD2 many CASTVGLAGGTNTGELFF TGTGCCAGTACCGTGGGACTAGCGGGAGGAACGAACACCGGGGAGCTGTTTTTT
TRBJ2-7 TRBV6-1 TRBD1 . CASRPGQGGVYEQYF TGTGCCAGCAGACCGGGACAGGGTGGAGTTTACGAGCAGTACTTC
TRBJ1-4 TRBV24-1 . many CATSPSQAGGNEKLFF TGTGCCACCAGTCCCTCCCAGGCTGGGGGTAATGAAAAACTGTTTTTT
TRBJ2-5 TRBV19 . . CAKILAKTQYF TGTGCCAAAATACTGGCGAAGACCCAGTACTTC
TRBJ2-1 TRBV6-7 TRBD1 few CASSSGGTGYNEQFF TGTGCCAGCAGTTCCGGGGGGACAGGGTACAATGAGCAGTTCTTC
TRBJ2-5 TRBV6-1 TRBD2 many CASTEGLADQETQYF TGTGCCAGCACTGAGGGACTAGCGGACCAAGAGACCCAGTACTTC
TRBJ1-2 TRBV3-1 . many CASSPQPYGYTF TGTGCCAGCAGCCCACAGCCCTATGGCTACACCTTC
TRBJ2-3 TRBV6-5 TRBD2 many CASSSAGLGSTDTQYF TGTGCCAGCAGTTCCGCCGGACTAGGCAGCACAGATACGCAGTATTTT
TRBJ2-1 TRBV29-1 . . CSAEERGGNEQFF TGCAGCGCTGAAGAAAGGGGCGGCAATGAGCAGTTCTTC
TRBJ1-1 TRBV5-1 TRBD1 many CASSVLGQGSLEAFF TGCGCCAGCAGCGTCCTAGGACAGGGTTCCCTTGAAGCTTTCTTT
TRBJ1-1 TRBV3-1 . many CASSQALGNTEAFF TGTGCCAGCAGCCAAGCTTTGGGGAACACTGAAGCTTTCTTT
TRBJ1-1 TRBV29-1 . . CSVTQGLEGLGNTEAFF TGCAGCGTTACCCAGGGACTGGAGGGGCTTGGGAACACTGAAGCTTTCTTT
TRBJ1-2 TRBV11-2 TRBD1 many CASSPGGTDSSNGYTF TGTGCCAGCAGCCCAGGAGGGACAGACTCGAGTAATGGCTACACCTTC
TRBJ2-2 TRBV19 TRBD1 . CASSPPGTDAGELFF TGTGCCAGTAGTCCACCCGGGACAGACGCCGGGGAGCTGTTTTTT
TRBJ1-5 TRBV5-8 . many CASSLPPSGSVAPQHF TGTGCCAGCAGCCTTCCCCCCTCAGGGTCAGTAGCTCCCCAGCATTTT
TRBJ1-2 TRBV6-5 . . CASSSQGSSYGYTF TGTGCCAGCAGTTCCCAGGGTTCGAGCTATGGCTACACCTTC
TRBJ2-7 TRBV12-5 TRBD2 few CASGRAGAYEQYF TGTGCTAGTGGTCGAGCGGGAGCCTACGAGCAGTACTTC
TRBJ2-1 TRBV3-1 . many CASSQGRTGEFF TGTGCCAGCAGCCAAGGCCGCACGGGAGAGTTCTTC
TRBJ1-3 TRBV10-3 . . CAISRTGFTVSGNTIYF TGTGCCATCAGTAGAACAGGATTCACCGTCTCTGGAAACACCATATATTTT
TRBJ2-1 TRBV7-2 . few CASSPAKFSYNEQFF TGTGCCAGCAGCCCAGCCAAGTTTTCCTACAATGAGCAGTTCTTC
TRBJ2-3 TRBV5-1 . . CASSLEIGGGDTRYF TGCGCCAGCAGCTTGGAGATCGGAGGGGGAGATACGCGGTATTTT
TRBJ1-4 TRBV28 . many CASSFGWNEKLFF TGTGCCAGCAGTTTTGGATGGAATGAAAAACTGTTTTTT